This T cell receptor beta chain stems from a study of cytomegalovirus exposure and HLA in healthy donors. Findings and limits, study-wide: Equally common other TCR beta chains were less clonally expanded than HLA-associated ones, a later analysis found.

The PCR used 60 Vbeta and 13 Jbeta primers. Clones were read by immunoSEQ multiplex PCR, and TCRdb kept only the in-frame ones, dropping some. The sample yields about 150,000 clones, approximately 72% seen once. This CDR3 has 19 amino acids. Trimming at V came to 1 base and at J to 5 bases, leaving 11 bases not matched to a gene. Germline assignment: CDR1 MGHRA and CDR2 YSYEKL. On this clone: Its antigen is not known.

Sequencing input: PBMCs. The chain joins TRBV4-1 to TRBJ2-2, with 12 positions matching TRBD1. The clonotype originates from a man younger than 35 in good health and CMV-seronegative. The CDR3 loop is CASSQARGTGGSGTGELFF. CDR3 DNA sequence: TGCGCCAGCAGCCAAGCCCGGGGGACAGGGGGCTCAGGGACCGGGGAGCTGTTTTTT.